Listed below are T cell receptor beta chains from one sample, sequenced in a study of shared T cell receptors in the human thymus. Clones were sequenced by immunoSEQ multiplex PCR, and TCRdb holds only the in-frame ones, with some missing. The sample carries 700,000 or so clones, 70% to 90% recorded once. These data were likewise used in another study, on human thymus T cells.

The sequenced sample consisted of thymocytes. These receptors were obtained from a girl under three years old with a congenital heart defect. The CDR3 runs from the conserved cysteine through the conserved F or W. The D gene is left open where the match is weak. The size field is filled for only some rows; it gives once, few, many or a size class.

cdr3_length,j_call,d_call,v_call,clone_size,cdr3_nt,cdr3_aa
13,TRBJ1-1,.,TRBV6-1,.,TGTGCCAGCAGCCCGGGACACAGAGAAAAAGCTTTCTTT,CASSPGHREKAFF
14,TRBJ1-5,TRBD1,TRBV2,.,TGTGCCAGCAGGCGGGACAGAAAAAATCAGCCCCAGCATTTT,CASRRDRKNQPQHF
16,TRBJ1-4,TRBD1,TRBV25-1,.,TGTGCCAGCAGTGAATTGAGGAGACAGGGAAATGAAAAACTGTTTTTT,CASSELRRQGNEKLFF
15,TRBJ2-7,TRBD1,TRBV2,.,TGTGCCAGCAGTGAGGTCGACAGGGCCGAGGACGAGCAGTACTTC,CASSEVDRAEDEQYF
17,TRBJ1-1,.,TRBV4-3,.,TGCGCCAGCAGCCCCAAGGGTGGCAGGGCCGTAAACACTGAAGCTTTCTTT,CASSPKGGRAVNTEAFF
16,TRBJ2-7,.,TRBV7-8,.,TGTGCCAGCAGCTTAGTTAGGCGTGAACCTGACTGCGAGCAGTACTTC,CASSLVRREPDCEQYF
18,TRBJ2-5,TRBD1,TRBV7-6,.,TGTGCCAGCAGCTTAGAGGTGGTCCGGGACAGGCTCAGGGAGACCCAGTACTTC,CASSLEVVRDRLRETQYF
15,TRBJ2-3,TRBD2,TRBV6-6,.,TGTGCCAGCAGTTACCCGGGACTAGCAACAGATACGCAGTATTTT,CASSYPGLATDTQYF
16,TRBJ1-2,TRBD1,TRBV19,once,TGTGCCAGCAGCCGACCGGGACAGGGACTGAACTATGGCTACACCTTC,CASSRPGQGLNYGYTF
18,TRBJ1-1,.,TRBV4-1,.,TGCGCCAGCAGCCCCACGGGCGGGGGCTGGAGTGCGAACACTGAAGCTTTCTTT,CASSPTGGGWSANTEAFF
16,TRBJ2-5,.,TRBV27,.,TGTGCCAGCAGCCGCACAATGGGACTCCTAAAAGAGACCCAGTACTTC,CASSRTMGLLKETQYF
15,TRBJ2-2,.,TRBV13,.,TGTGCCAGCAGCACCCGACTCCGTCCCTACGGGGAGCTGTTTTTT,CASSTRLRPYGELFF
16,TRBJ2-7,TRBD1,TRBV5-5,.,TGTGCCAGCAGCTACGGAAGACAGGGGAGATCCTACGAGCAGTACTTC,CASSYGRQGRSYEQYF
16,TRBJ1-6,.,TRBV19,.,TGTGCCAGTAGTATATTTTTCCAGGGCTGGGATTCACCCCTCCACTTT,CASSIFFQGWDSPLHF
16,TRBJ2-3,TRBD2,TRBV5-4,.,TGTGCCAGCAGCCTACACGCAGCAGGACTAGTGAATACGCAGTATTTT,CASSLHAAGLVNTQYF
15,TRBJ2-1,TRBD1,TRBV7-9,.,TGTGCCAGCGGCGAGGACAGGAGATCCTACAATGAGCAGTTCTTC,CASGEDRRSYNEQFF
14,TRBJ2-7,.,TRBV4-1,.,TGCGCCAGCAGCCAAAGGCAGGGGGGCCACGAGCAGTACTTC,CASSQRQGGHEQYF
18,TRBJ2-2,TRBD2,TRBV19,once,TGTGCCAGTAGTATAGATTTCTCGGGGGGGAGGAACACCGGGGAGCTGTTTTTT,CASSIDFSGGRNTGELFF
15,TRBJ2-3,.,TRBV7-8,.,TGTGCCAGCAGCTTAGTCTTGCAGGGTGCAGATACGCAGTATTTT,CASSLVLQGADTQYF
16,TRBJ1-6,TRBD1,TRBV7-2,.,TGTGCCAGCAGCTTAGTCGGGACAGCTTTCCATTCACCCCTCCACTTT,CASSLVGTAFHSPLHF
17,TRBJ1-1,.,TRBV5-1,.,TGCGCCAGCAGCTTGGCCAGGCCCAGCATCCTGGGCACTGAAGCTTTCTTT,CASSLARPSILGTEAFF
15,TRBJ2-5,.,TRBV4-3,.,TGCGCCAGCAGCCAAGATGGGCAGGGGCAAGAGACCCAGTACTTC,CASSQDGQGQETQYF
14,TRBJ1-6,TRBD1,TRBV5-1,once,TGCGCCAGCAGCTTCCAGGGGGCTGATTCACCCCTCCACTTT,CASSFQGADSPLHF
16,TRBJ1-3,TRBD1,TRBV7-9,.,TGTGCCAGCAGCCCTAGGGACAGGAGCTCTGGAAACACCATATATTTT,CASSPRDRSSGNTIYF
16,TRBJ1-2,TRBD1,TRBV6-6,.,TGTGCCAGCAGTCTACCAGGGGACAGATCTAACTATGGCTACACCTTC,CASSLPGDRSNYGYTF
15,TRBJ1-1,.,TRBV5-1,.,TGCGCCAGCAGCTTCGGTAAGGACATTATAACTGAAGCTTTCTTT,CASSFGKDIITEAFF
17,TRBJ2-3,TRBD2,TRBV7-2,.,TGTGCCAGCAGCACGGGACTAGCGGGGGGGGAGCGGGATACGCAGTATTTT,CASSTGLAGGERDTQYF
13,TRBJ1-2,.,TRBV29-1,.,TGCAGCGTTGACAGGGGAAAAGTTTATGGCTACACCTTC,CSVDRGKVYGYTF
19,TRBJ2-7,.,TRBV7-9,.,TGTGCCAGCAGCTTAGTATCGGCCCGCGACAGCCACCTAATCCACGAGCAGTACTTC,CASSLVSARDSHLIHEQYF
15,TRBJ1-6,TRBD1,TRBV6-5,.,TGTGCCAGCAGTATCGACAGGGCCCCTTATTCACCCCTCCACTTT,CASSIDRAPYSPLHF
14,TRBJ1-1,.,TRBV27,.,TGTGCCAGCAGTTTAATTGGAGGTAGGAGTGAAGCTTTCTTT,CASSLIGGRSEAFF
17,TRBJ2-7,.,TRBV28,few,TGTGCCAGCAGTCCACACCCCCAGCGGCAAAGCTCCTACGAGCAGTACTTC,CASSPHPQRQSSYEQYF
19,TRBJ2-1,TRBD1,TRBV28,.,TGTGCCAGCAGTTGGACAGGGGGTTCTCCCTTTACGATTTACAATGAGCAGTTCTTC,CASSWTGGSPFTIYNEQFF
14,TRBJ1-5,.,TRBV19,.,TGTGCCAGTATCCCAAGAGGGCGGGATCAGCCCCAGCATTTT,CASIPRGRDQPQHF
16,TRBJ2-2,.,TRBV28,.,TGTGCCAGCAGTTCAGACCTCAGGGGATACACCGGGGAGCTGTTTTTT,CASSSDLRGYTGELFF
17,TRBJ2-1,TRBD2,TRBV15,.,TGTGCCACCAGCAGAGTCGCCAAGCGGGGGGATTACAATGAGCAGTTCTTC,CATSRVAKRGDYNEQFF
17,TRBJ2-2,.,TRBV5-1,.,TGCGCCAGCAGCTTGGTCGACTGGAGGACGAACACCGGGGAGCTGTTTTTT,CASSLVDWRTNTGELFF
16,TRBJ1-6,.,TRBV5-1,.,TGCGCCAGCAGCTTGGCCAGGGGCCGGATTGCTTCACCCCTCCACTTT,CASSLARGRIASPLHF
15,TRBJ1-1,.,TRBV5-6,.,TGTGCCAGCAGCTCCCACCTGAATGACAGGCCTGAAGCTTTCTTT,CASSSHLNDRPEAFF
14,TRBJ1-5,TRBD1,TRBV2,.,TGTGCCAGCAAATCACAGGGGGCCTGGCAGCCCCAGCATTTT,CASKSQGAWQPQHF
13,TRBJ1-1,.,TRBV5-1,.,TGCGCCAGCAGCTTTAAGAGGAACACTGAAGCTTTCTTT,CASSFKRNTEAFF
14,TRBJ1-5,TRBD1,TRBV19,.,TGTGCCAGTAGTACGACAGGGACGAATCAGCCCCAGCATTTT,CASSTTGTNQPQHF
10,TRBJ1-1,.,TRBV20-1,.,TGCAGTGCTCGGGCAGGGATGGCTTTCTTT,CSARAGMAFF
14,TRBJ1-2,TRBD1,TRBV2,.,TGTGCCAGCAGTTTACAGGGGGCGCAAGGTGGCTACACCTTC,CASSLQGAQGGYTF
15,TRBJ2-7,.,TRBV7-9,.,TGTGCCAGCAGCTCAGGGTGCAGGGACACCTACGAGCAGTACTTC,CASSSGCRDTYEQYF
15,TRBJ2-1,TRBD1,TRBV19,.,TGTGCCAGTAGTATCGGCAGGGGGCTATACAATGAGCAGTTCTTC,CASSIGRGLYNEQFF
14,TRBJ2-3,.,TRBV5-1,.,TGCGCCAGCAGCTTGGACAGGAGCACAGATACGCAGTATTTT,CASSLDRSTDTQYF
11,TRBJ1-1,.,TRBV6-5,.,TGTGCCAGCAGAAGGGGTACTGAAGCTTTCTTT,CASRRGTEAFF
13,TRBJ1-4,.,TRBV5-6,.,TGTGCCAGCAGCTTGTCGCGGGCTGGAAAACTGTTTTTT,CASSLSRAGKLFF
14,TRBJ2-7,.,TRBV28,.,TGTGCCAGCATCGATAGAGACACCTCCTACGAGCAGTACTTC,CASIDRDTSYEQYF
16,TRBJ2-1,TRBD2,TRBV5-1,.,TGCGCCAGCAGGTCCCTGGGGGGGTCAGGTAACAATGAGCAGTTCTTC,CASRSLGGSGNNEQFF
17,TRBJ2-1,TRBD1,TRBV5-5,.,TGTGCCAGCAGCTTGCCACCAGAGGACAGGTCCTACAATGAGCAGTTCTTC,CASSLPPEDRSYNEQFF
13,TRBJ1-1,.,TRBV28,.,TGTGCCATTACGGGACACCGGAACACTGAAGCTTTCTTT,CAITGHRNTEAFF
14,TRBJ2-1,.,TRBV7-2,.,TGTGCCAGCAGCTCTTACGCGGATTACAATGAGCAGTTCTTC,CASSSYADYNEQFF